This T cell receptor (beta chain) was profiled in a study of T-cell reconstitution after alpha-beta-depleted transplantation in children. The length of the CDR3 is 14 residues. In germline, CDR1 is SGHKS, CDR2 YYEKEE (reference sequence). J gave up 7 bases and V 6 bases, and 9 bases lay outside the gene matches. This clonotype has a count of ten or more. Preparation of the TCRbeta library was carried out with unique molecular identifiers. One entry per CDR3 protein, called by TCRdb with MiXCR from the PCR reads. This table has around 680,000 distinct CDR3 sequences, approximately 15% appearing once. The sequencing here drew on PBMCs from the stem cell graft donor, taken from the stem cell graft. V usage is TRBV5-5 and J usage is TRBJ2-1; TRBD2 agrees at 8 bases. The sequence came from a human donor who donated a stem cell graft to a child with acute myeloid leukemia. CDR3 region: CASNRGGMENEQFF. The CDR3 DNA follows: TGTGCCAGCAATCGGGGGGGCATGGAGAATGAGCAGTTCTTC.